This TCR beta chain was sequenced in a study of blood T cell repertoires in COVID-19. Adults between about 18 and 89 years of age took part from about 24 US areas. Produced via immunoSEQ multiplex PCR; TCRdb's table is partial and in-frame only. The repertoire holds about 220,000 clones, with over 75% as singletons. Trimming took 5 bases from V and 1 from J, leaving 14 bases between them. The CDR3 length is 15 residues. Germline values: CDR1 LGHNA, CDR2 YNFKEQ. The source of this sequence is a woman aged 55-70 years who had recovered from COVID-19. Sequencing input: PBMCs or T cells enriched from blood (not recorded which). The chain combines TRBV4-2 with TRBJ1-1, with TRBD1 as a possible D gene (5 bases). CDR3 loop: CASSYGGTANTEAFF. CDR3 in DNA: TGTGCCAGCAGCTATGGCGGGACGGCGAACACTGAAGCTTTCTTT.